This T cell receptor (beta chain) was observed in a study of T-cell reconstitution after alpha-beta-depleted transplantation in children. Points from the study as a whole: The origin of alpha-beta T cells about two months after transplant was reportedly several hundred expanded graft clones. Some patients showed high day-60 TCRbeta diversity, which derived from surviving recipient T cells and thymic progenitors.

Trimming removed 4 bases from V and 6 bases from J; junction bases left unmatched: 6. The CDR3 totals 15 residues. Germline CDR1 and CDR2: SGHRS and YFSETQ. This clonotype has a count of ten or more. No antigen is known for it. This sample's TCRbeta library carried unique molecular identifier barcodes. TCRdb re-analysed the PCR reads in MiXCR, keeping a single row per CDR3 protein. The sample yields 280,000 or so distinct CDR3 sequences, 11% seen once. This chain links TRBV5-1 with TRBJ2-7; 14 bases are a match to TRBD2. Specimen: peripheral blood, collected 180 days after TCRalphabeta/CD19-depleted stem cell transplant. This sequence was found in a male patient aged 2 to 9 who had a stem cell transplant for chronic granulomatous disease, so the T cells may come from the graft donor. Written as DNA, the CDR3 is TGCGCCAGCAGCCCGACTAGCGGGGGGGCGAGCGAGCAGTACTTC. Protein product: CASSPTSGGASEQYF.